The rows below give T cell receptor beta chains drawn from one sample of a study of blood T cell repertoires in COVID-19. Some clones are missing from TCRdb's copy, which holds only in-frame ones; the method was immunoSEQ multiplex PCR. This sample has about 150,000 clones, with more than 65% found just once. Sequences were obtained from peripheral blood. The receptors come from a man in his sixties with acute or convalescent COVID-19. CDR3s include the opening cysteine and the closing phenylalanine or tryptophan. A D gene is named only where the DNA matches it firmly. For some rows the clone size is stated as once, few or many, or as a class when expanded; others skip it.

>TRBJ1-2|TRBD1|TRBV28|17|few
CASSSRLRDRDNYGYTF
TGTGCCAGCAGCTCGAGACTCCGGGACAGGGATAACTATGGCTACACCTTC
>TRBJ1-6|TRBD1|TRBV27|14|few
CASSRQGANSPLHF
TGTGCCAGCAGCCGGCAGGGGGCTAATTCACCCCTCCACTTT
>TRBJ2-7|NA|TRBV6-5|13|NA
CASHSPPTYEQYF
TGTGCCAGCCACTCCCCACCCACCTACGAGCAGTACTTC
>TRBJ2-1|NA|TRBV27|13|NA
CASSLPPYNEQFF
TGTGCCAGCAGTCTCCCCCCGTACAATGAGCAGTTCTTC
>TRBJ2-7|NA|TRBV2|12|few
CASSDGFYEQYF
TGTGCCAGCAGTGATGGCTTTTACGAGCAGTACTTC
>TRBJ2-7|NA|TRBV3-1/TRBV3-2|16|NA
CASSQGSGGTSYEQYF
TGTGCCAGCAGCCAAGGATCCGGCGGAACCTCCTACGAGCAGTACTTC
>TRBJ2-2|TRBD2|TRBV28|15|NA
CASSLWTSGRGELFF
TGTGCCAGCAGTTTATGGACTAGCGGGAGAGGGGAGCTGTTTTTT
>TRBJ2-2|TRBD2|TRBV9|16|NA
CASSFGTSGNTGELFF
TGTGCCAGCAGCTTTGGGACTAGCGGAAACACCGGGGAGCTGTTTTTT
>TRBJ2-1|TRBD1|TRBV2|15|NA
CASSEDRGFYNEQFF
TGTGCCAGCAGTGAAGACAGGGGATTCTACAATGAGCAGTTCTTC
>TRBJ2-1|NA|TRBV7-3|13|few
CASSLNGLAEQFF
TGTGCCAGCAGCTTAAACGGTCTAGCGGAGCAGTTCTTC
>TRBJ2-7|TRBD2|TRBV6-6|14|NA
CASPSGRVSYEQYF
TGTGCCAGCCCTAGCGGGAGGGTTTCCTACGAGCAGTACTTC
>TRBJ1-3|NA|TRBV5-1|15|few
CASSLLSGTGNTIYF
TGCGCCAGCAGCTTGTTAAGCGGGACTGGAAACACCATATATTTT
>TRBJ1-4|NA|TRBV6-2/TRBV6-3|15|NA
CASSYSAGPNEKLFF
TGTGCCAGCAGTTACTCGGCGGGGCCTAATGAAAAACTGTTTTTT
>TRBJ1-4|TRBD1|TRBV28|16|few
CASRPPHRGPNEKLFF
TGTGCCAGCAGGCCCCCCCACAGGGGCCCTAATGAAAAACTGTTTTTT
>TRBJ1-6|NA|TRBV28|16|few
CASSLAPRSHNSPLHF
TGTGCCAGCAGTTTGGCCCCACGTTCCCATAATTCACCCCTCCACTTT
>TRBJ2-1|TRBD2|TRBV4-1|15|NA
CASSLWVAGDNEQFF
TGCGCCAGCAGCCTCTGGGTAGCGGGAGACAATGAGCAGTTCTTC
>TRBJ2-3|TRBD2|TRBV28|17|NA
CASNPLAGGPDTDTQYF
TGTGCCAGCAACCCCCTAGCGGGAGGGCCGGACACAGATACGCAGTATTTT
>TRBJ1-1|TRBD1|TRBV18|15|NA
CASSQQGALDTEAFF
TGTGCCAGCTCACAACAGGGGGCATTGGACACTGAAGCTTTCTTT
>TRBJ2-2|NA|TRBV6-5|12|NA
CASRVETGELFF
TGTGCCAGCAGGGTGGAGACCGGGGAGCTGTTTTTT